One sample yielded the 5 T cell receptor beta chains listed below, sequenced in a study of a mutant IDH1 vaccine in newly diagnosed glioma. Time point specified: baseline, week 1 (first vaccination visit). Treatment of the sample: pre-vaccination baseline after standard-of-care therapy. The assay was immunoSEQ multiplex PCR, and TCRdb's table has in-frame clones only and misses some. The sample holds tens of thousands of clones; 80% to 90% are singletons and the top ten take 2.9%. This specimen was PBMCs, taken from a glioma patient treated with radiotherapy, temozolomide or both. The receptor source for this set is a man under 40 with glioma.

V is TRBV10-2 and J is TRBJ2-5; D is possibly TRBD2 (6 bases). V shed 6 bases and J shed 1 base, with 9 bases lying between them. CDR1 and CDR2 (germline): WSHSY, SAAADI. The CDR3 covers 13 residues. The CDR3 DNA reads TGCGCCAGCAGAACCGGGAGCCAAGAGACCCAGTACTTC. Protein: CASRTGSQETQYF.

The CDR3 bases are TGCGCCAGCAGCTTGCCCTCCGGGACAGGGAACAATGAGCAGTTCTTC. Protein: CASSLPSGTGNNEQFF. The chain links TRBV5-1 to TRBJ2-1, with 9 bases fitting TRBD1. Germline CDR1 and CDR2: SGHRS and YFSETQ. J gave up 5 bases and V 1 base, and 7 bases lay outside the gene matches. The CDR3 is made up of 16 amino acids.

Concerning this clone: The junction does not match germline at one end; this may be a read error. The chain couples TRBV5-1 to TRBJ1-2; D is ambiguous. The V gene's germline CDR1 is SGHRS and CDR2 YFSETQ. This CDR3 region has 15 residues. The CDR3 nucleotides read TGCGCCAGCAGCTCAAAGTCCTCCGGAAACTATGGCCACACCTTC. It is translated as CASSSKSSGNYGHTF.

The DNA of the CDR3 is TGTGCCAGCCGGAGACAGACAGACAAAGAGACCCAGTACTTC. Amino acids: CASRRQTDKETQYF. J is TRBJ2-5 and V is TRBV6-5, with D tentatively TRBD1 (5 bases). From germline, CDR1 is MNHEY and CDR2 SVGAGI. The CDR3 sequence is 14 residues long. Trimming cost V 8 bases and J 3 bases, with 16 bases left between them.

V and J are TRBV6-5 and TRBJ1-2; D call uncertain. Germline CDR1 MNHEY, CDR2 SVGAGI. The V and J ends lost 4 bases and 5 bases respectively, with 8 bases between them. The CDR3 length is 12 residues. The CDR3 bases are TGTGCCAGCAGTTCCCTAGGGTATGGCTACACCTTC. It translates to CASSSLGYGYTF.